The T cell receptor beta chain described here comes from a study of T cell repertoires in cytomegalovirus infection. Looking at the study overall: An indication of both CMV infection and matching HLA type came from public TCR beta signatures.

This CDR3 has 14 amino acids. Trimming removed 7 bases from V and 6 bases from J, with 15 bases in between. CDR1 LNHDA and CDR2 SQIVND come from the germline V gene (reference sequence). In TCRdb, the reads were re-called with MiXCR into one record per CDR3 protein. Of approximately 750,000 distinct CDR3 sequences listed, 35% to 45% were seen once; the top ten hold 2.8%. The sequence came from a human donor in good health (CMV status not recorded). Some clones in this sample may be carry-over from other donors' samples. What was sequenced was PBMCs. The chain couples TRBV19 to TRBJ2-2; D remains unclear. CDR3 DNA sequence: TGTGCCAGTAACAATCCCTCGGCCGCCGGGGAGCTGTTTTTT. Its protein product is CASNNPSAAGELFF.